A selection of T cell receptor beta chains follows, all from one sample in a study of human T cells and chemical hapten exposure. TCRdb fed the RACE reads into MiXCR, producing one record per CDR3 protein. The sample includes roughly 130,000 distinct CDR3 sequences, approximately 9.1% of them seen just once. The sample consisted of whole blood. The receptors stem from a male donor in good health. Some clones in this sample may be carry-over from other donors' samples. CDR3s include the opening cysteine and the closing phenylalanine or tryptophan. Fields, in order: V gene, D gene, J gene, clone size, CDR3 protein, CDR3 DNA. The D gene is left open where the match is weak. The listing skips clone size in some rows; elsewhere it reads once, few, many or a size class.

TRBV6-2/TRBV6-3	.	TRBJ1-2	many	CASSYDGYGYTF	TGTGCCAGCAGTTACGACGGCTATGGCTACACCTTC
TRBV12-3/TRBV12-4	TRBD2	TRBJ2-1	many	CASSLGTSGNGYNEQFF	TGTGCCAGCAGTTTAGGGACTAGCGGAAATGGCTACAATGAGCAGTTCTTC
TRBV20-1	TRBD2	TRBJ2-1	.	CSAARIGRGGNEQFF	TGCAGTGCCGCTCGTATCGGGAGGGGAGGCAATGAGCAGTTCTTC
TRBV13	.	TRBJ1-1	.	CASSFWTVNTEAFF	TGTGCCAGCAGCTTTTGGACGGTGAACACTGAAGCTTTCTTT
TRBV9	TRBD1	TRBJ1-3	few	CASSLDRAGNTIYF	TGTGCCAGCAGCTTGGACAGGGCTGGAAACACCATATATTTT
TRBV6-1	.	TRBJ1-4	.	CASSQEVVRNEKLFF	TGTGCCAGCAGCCAAGAAGTCGTCCGTAATGAAAAACTGTTTTTT
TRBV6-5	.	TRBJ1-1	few	CASSFDTINTEAFF	TGTGCCAGCAGTTTTGACACTATTAACACTGAAGCTTTCTTT
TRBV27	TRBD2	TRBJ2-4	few	CASSLSGGGQRKNIQYF	TGTGCCAGCAGTTTAAGCGGGGGGGGACAGAGGAAAAACATTCAGTACTTC
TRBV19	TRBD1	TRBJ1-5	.	CASLDRGGYSNQPQHF	TGTGCCAGCCTGGACAGGGGGGGATATAGCAATCAGCCCCAGCATTTT
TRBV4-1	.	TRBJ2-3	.	CASSQGYVHSTDTQYF	TGCGCCAGCAGCCAGGGATACGTCCATAGCACAGATACGCAGTATTTT
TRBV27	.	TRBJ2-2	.	CASRPSGGGTGELFF	TGTGCCAGCAGGCCCTCGGGGGGCGGCACCGGGGAGCTGTTTTTT
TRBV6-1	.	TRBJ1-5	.	CASSVALGYSNQPQHF	TGTGCCAGCAGTGTCGCCCTCGGATATAGCAATCAGCCCCAGCATTTT
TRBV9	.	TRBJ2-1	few	CASSPRTIRDEQFF	TGTGCCAGCAGCCCGCGGACAATACGGGATGAGCAGTTCTTC
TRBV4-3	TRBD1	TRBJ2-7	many	CASSQEQGLPYEQYF	TGCGCCAGCAGCCAAGAACAGGGGCTTCCCTACGAGCAGTACTTC
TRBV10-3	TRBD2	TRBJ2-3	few	CAIGTSGSDTQYF	TGTGCCATAGGGACTAGCGGGAGTGATACGCAGTATTTT
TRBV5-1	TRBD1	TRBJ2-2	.	CASSEGQVNSGELFF	TGCGCCAGCAGCGAGGGACAGGTCAACTCCGGGGAGCTGTTTTTT
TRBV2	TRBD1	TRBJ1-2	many	CASPGGGEGYTF	TGTGCCAGCCCAGGGGGGGGCGAAGGCTACACCTTC
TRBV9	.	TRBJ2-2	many	CASSHPWEELNTGELFF	TGTGCCAGCAGCCACCCTTGGGAGGAATTGAACACCGGGGAGCTGTTTTTT
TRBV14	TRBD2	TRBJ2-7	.	CASSQEASGSYAYEQYF	TGTGCCAGCAGCCAAGAGGCTAGCGGGAGCTACGCCTACGAGCAGTACTTC
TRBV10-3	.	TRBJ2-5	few	CATNPGQETQYF	TGTGCCACAAATCCGGGGCAAGAGACCCAGTACTTC
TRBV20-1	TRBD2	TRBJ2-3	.	CSARGGLGLAGVAGTDTQYF	TGCAGTGCTAGAGGAGGTTTGGGACTAGCGGGAGTGGCGGGCACAGATACGCAGTATTTT